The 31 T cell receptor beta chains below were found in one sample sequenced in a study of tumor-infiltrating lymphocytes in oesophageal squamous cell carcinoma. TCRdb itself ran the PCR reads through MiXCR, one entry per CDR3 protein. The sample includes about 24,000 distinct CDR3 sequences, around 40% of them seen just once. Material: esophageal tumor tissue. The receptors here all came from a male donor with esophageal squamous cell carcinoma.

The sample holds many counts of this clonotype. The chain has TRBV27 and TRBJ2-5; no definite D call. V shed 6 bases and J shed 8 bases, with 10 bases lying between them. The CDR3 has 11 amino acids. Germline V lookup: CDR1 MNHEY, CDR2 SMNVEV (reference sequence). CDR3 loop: CASSRLGTQYF. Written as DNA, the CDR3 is TGTGCCAGCAGCCGTCTTGGAACCCAGTACTTC.

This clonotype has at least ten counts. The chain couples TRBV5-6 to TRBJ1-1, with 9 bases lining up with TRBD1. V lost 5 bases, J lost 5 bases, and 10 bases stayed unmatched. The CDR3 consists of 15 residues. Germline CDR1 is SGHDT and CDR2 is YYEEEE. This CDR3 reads CASSSSGTGRTEAFF. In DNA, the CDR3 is TGTGCCAGCAGTTCCTCCGGGACAGGGAGGACTGAAGCTTTCTTT.

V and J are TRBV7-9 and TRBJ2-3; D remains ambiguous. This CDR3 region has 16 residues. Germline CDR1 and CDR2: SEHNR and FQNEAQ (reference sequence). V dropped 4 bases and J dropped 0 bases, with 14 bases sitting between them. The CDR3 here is CASSSPLTLSTDTQYF. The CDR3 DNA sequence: TGTGCCAGCAGCTCTCCACTTACCCTTAGCACAGATACGCAGTATTTT.

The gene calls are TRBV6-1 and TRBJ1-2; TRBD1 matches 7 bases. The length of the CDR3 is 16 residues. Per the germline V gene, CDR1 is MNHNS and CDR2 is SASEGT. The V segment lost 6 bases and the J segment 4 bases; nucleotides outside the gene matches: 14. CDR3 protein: CASRASVGQAIYGYTF. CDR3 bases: TGTGCCAGCAGGGCCAGCGTTGGACAGGCAATCTATGGCTACACCTTC.

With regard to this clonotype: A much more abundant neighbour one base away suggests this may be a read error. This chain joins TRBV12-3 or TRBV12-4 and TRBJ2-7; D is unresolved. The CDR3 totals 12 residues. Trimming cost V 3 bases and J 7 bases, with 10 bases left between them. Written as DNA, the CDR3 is TGTGCCAGCAGTTTGGGGTACAATGAGCAGTACTTC. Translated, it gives CASSLGYNEQYF.

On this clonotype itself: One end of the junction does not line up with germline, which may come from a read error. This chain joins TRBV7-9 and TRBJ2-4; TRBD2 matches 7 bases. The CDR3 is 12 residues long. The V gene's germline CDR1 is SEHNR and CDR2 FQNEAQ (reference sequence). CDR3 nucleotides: TGTGCCAGCAGCCGAAGGGCGGTAGCGGGCCCCTTC. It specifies CASSRRAVAGPF.

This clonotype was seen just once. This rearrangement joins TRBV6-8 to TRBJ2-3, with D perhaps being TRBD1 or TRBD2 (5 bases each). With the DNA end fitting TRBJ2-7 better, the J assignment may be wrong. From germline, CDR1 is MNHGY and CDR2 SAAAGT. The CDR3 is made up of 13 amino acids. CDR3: CASSRDPTYEQYF. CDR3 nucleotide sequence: TGTGCCAGCAGTCGGGACCCGACCTACGAGCAGTACTTC.

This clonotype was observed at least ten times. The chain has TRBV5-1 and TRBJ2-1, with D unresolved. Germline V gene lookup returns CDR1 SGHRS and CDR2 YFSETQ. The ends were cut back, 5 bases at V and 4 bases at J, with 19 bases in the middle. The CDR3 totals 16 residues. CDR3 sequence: CASSAATGLQYNEQFF. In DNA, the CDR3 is TGCGCCAGCAGTGCGGCGACCGGCCTGCAATACAATGAGCAGTTCTTC.

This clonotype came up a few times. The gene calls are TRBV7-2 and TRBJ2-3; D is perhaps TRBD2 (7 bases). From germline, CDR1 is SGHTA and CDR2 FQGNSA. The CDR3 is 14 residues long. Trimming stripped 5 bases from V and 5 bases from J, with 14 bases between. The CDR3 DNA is TGTGCCAGCAGCGGCCCGGGGGGCCAAGATACGCAGTATTTT. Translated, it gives CASSGPGGQDTQYF.

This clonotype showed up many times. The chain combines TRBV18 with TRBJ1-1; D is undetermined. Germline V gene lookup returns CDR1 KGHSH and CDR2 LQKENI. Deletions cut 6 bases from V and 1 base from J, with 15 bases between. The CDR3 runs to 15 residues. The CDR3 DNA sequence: TGTGCCAGCTCCCCTATAAAGACCAAGAACACTGAAGCTTTCTTT. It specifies CASSPIKTKNTEAFF.

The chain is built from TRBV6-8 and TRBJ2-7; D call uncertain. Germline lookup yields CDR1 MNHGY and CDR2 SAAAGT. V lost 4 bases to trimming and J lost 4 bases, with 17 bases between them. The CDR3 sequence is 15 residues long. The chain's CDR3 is CASSSDIPTRYEQYF. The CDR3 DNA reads TGTGCCAGCAGTTCCGACATCCCAACGCGATACGAGCAGTACTTC.

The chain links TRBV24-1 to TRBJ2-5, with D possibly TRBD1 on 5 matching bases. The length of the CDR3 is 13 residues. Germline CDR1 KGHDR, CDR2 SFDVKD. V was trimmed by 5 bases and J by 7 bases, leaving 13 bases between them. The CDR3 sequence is CATSGAGLRTQYF. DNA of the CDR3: TGTGCCACCAGTGGGGCAGGGCTGAGGACCCAGTACTTC.

The CDR3 loop is CASSLVGTGYTDTQYF. CDR3 nucleotides: TGTGCCAGCAGCTTAGTAGGGACAGGGTATACAGATACGCAGTATTTT. J is TRBJ2-1 and V is TRBV7-3; TRBD1 agrees at 9 bases. The J call may not be correct, given that the DNA end is closer to TRBJ2-3. Germline lookup yields CDR1 SGHTA and CDR2 FQGTGA. This CDR3 spans 16 amino acids.

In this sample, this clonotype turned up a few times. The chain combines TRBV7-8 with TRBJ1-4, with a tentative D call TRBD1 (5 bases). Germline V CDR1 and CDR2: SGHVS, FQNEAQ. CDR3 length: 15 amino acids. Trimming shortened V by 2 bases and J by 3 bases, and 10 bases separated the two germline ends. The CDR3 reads CASSLYAGSNEKLFF. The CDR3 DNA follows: TGTGCCAGCAGCTTATATGCAGGGTCTAATGAAAAACTGTTTTTT.

The CDR3: CASSLGLADNKQYF. DNA for the CDR3: TGTGCCAGCAGCTTGGGACTAGCGGACAATAAGCAGTACTTC. V is TRBV5-6 and J is TRBJ2-7, with 9 bases lining up with TRBD2. The ends lost 0 bases at V and 8 bases at J; junction bases unmatched: 6. Per germline, CDR1 SGHDT and CDR2 YYEEEE. This CDR3 is 14 amino acids long.

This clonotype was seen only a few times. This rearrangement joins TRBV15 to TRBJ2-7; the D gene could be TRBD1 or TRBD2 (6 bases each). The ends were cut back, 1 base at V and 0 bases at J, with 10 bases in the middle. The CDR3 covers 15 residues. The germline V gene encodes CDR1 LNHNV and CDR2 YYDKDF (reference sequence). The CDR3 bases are TGTGCCACCAGCAGAGGAGGGGGGAGCTCCTACGAGCAGTACTTC. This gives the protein CATSRGGGSSYEQYF.

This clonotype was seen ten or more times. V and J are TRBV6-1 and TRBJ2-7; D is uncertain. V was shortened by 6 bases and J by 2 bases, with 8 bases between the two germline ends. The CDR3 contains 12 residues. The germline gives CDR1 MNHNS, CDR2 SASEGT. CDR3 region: CASSSNTYEQYF. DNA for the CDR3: TGTGCCAGCAGCTCAAATACCTACGAGCAGTACTTC.

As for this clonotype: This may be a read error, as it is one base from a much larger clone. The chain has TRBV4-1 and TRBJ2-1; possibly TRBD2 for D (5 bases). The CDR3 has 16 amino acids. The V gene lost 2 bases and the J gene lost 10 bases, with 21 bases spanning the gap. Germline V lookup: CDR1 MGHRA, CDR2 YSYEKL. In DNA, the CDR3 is TGCGCCAGCAGCCAAACACCTGACTACCACTCCTACGAGCAGTTCTTC. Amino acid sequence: CASSQTPDYHSYEQFF.

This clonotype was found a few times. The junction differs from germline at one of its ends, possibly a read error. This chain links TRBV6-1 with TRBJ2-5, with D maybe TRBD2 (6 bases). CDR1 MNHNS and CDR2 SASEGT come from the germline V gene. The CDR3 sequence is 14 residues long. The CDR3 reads CASSAGTYNSPLHF. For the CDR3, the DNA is TGTGCCAGCAGCGCCGGGACTTATAATTCACCCCTCCACTTC.

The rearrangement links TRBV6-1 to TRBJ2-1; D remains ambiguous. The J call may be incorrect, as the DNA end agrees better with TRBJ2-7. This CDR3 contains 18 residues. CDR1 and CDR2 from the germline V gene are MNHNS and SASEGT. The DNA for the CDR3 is TGTGCCAGCAGTGAAGCAGGTATAGGGCTAAGCTCCTACAATGAGCAGTACTTC. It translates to CASSEAGIGLSSYNEQYF.

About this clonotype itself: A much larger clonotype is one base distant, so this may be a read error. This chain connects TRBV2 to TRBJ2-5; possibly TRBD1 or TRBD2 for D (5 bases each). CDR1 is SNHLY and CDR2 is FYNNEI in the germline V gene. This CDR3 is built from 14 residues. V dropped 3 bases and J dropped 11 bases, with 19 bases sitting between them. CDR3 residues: CASSDEGSYNEQYF. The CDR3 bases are TGTGCCAGCAGTGATGAGGGGTCCTACAATGAGCAGTACTTC.

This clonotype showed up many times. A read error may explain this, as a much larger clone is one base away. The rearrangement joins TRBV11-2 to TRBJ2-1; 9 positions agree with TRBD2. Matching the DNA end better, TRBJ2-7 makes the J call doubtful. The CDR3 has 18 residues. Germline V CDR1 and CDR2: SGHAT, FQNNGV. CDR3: CASSVSSGGPISYNEQYF. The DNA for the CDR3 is TGTGCCAGCAGCGTTTCGAGCGGGGGGCCTATCTCCTACAATGAGCAGTACTTC.

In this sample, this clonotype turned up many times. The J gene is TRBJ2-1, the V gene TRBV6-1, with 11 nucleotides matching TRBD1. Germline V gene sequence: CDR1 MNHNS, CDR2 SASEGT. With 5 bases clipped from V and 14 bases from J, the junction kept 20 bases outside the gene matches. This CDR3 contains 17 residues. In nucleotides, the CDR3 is TGTGCCAGCAGTTCCAAGGCCGGGACAGGGGGTATTAAGGGTAAGTTCTTC. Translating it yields CASSSKAGTGGIKGKFF.

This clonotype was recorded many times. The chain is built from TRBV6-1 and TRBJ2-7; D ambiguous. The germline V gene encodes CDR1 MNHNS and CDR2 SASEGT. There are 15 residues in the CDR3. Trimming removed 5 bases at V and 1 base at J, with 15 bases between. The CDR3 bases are TGTGCCAGCAGTTATCATCTCAGTCTTTCCTACGAGCAGTACTTC. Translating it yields CASSYHLSLSYEQYF.

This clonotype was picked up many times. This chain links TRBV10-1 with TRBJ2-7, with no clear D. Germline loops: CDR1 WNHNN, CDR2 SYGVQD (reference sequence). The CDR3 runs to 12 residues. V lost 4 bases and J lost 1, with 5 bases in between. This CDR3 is CASSGTSYEQYF. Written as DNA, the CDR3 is TGCGCCAGCAGTGGGACGTCCTACGAGCAGTACTTC.

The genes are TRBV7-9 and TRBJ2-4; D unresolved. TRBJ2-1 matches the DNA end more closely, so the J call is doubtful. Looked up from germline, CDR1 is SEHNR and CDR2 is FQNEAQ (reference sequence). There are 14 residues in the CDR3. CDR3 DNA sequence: TGTGCCAGCAGCGAGGCCCCCCAGCGTAGCGAGCAGTTCTTC. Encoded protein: CASSEAPQRSEQFF.

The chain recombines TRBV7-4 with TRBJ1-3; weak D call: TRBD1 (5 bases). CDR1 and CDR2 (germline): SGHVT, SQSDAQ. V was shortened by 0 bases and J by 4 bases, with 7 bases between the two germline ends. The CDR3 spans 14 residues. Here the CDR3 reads CASSLAREGNTIYF. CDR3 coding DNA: TGTGCCAGCAGCTTAGCCAGGGAGGGAAACACCATATATTTT.

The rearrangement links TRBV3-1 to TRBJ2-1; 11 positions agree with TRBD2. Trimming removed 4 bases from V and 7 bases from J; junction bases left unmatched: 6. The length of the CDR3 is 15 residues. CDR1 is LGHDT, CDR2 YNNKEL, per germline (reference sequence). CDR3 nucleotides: TGTGCCAGCAGCCGATTAGCGGGGGGGGGGAATGAGCAGTTCTTC. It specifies CASSRLAGGGNEQFF.

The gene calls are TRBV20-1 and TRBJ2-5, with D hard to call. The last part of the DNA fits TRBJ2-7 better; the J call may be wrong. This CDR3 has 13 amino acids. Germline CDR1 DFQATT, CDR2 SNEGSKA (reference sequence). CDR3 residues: CSARMADRYEQYF. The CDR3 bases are TGCAGTGCTAGAATGGCGGATCGTTACGAGCAGTACTTC.

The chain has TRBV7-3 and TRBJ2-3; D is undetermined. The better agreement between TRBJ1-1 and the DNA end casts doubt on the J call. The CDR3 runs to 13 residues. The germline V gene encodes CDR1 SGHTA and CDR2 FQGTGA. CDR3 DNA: TGTGCCAGCAGCAGTCAGATGAACACTGAAGCTTTCTTT. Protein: CASSSQMNTEAFF.

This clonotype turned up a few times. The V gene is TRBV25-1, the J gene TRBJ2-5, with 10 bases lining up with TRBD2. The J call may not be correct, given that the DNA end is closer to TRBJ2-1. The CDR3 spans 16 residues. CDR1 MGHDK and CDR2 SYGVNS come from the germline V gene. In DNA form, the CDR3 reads TGTGCCAGCAGTCCATTCCAGCGGGAGGGCCCCAATGAGCAGTTCTTC. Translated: CASSPFQREGPNEQFF.